Shown below are 8 T cell receptor beta chains from a single sample sequenced in a study of T cell repertoires in cytomegalovirus infection. TCRdb independently ran MiXCR on the reads; one entry per CDR3 protein. The sample consists of hundreds of thousands of distinct CDR3 sequences, about 33% of them appearing once. For these receptors, no antigen is known. The specimen comprised cultured CD8+ T cells from PBMCs, sampled from culture after CMV antigen stimulation. Source of these receptors: a human donor in good health (CMV status not recorded). Some clones in this sample may be carry-over from other donors' samples.

This clonotype has more than one count but fewer than ten. The CDR3 loop is CASSEDGTRDGGPYEQYF. For the CDR3, the DNA is TGTGCCAGCAGTGAAGACGGCACTCGGGACGGCGGGCCCTACGAGCAGTACTTC. The V call is TRBV6-1, the J call TRBJ2-7; D is possibly TRBD1 or TRBD2 (5 bases each). V was clipped by 1 base and J by 2 bases, with 21 bases between them. CDR3 length: 18 amino acids. The V gene's germline CDR1 is MNHNS and CDR2 SASEGT.

This clonotype was detected only a few times. V gene TRBV13 combines with J gene TRBJ2-3, with D perhaps TRBD2 (7 bases). Trimming took 1 base from V and 14 from J, leaving 13 bases between them. This CDR3 contains 12 residues. CDR1 is PRHDT and CDR2 is FYEKMQ in the germline V gene (reference sequence). CDR3 sequence: CASSLEGGAPYF. Written as DNA, the CDR3 is TGTGCCAGCAGCTTAGAGGGGGGGGCCCCGTATTTT.

Many counts were recorded for this clonotype. The J gene is TRBJ1-1, the V gene TRBV7-8; 9 positions match TRBD1. Germline lookup yields CDR1 SGHVS and CDR2 FQNEAQ. This CDR3 contains 13 residues. V dropped 9 bases and J dropped 3; count of bases not matched to a gene: 5. CDR3 region: CASKTGGYTEAFF. CDR3 sequence (DNA): TGTGCCAGTAAGACAGGGGGGTACACTGAAGCTTTCTTT. The variable domain in full, with the rest retrieved from reference TRBV7-8 and TRBJ1-1, is GAGVSQSPRYKVAKRGQDVALRCDPISGHVSLFWYQQALGQGPEFLTYFQNEAQLDKSGLPSDRFFAERPEGSVSTLKIQRTQQEDSAVYLCASKTGGYTEAFFGQGTRLTVV.

V gene TRBV27 combines with J gene TRBJ2-7; 9 bases are shared with TRBD1. CDR1 and CDR2 from the germline V gene are MNHEY and SMNVEV (reference sequence). V lost 4 bases to trimming and J lost 7 bases; unmatched junction nucleotides: 8. There are 14 residues in the CDR3. The CDR3 nucleotides read TGTGCCAGCAGTTATGGGACAGGGTTAGGAGAGCAGTACGTC. Encoded protein: CASSYGTGLGEQYV.

This chain uses TRBV29-1 with TRBJ1-1; weak D call: TRBD1 (6 bases). The V end lost 7 bases, the J end lost 1 base, and 10 bases lay between the germline ends. Per germline, CDR1 SQVTM and CDR2 ANQGSEA. The CDR3 length is 12 residues. The CDR3, as DNA: TGCAGCGCTCTGGACAGGAACACTGAAGCTTTCTTT. Residues: CSALDRNTEAFF.

This rearrangement joins TRBV4-3 to TRBJ1-4; 9 bases line up with TRBD1. J gave up 5 bases and V 3 bases, and 4 bases lay outside the gene matches. The CDR3 consists of 15 residues. Germline V gene lookup returns CDR1 LGHNA and CDR2 YSLEER. CDR3 nucleotide sequence: TGCGCCAGCAGCCACTCCGGGACAGGGAATGAAAAACTGTTTTTT. Amino acids: CASSHSGTGNEKLFF.

This clonotype appeared a few times. This chain uses TRBV9 with TRBJ2-1; D is perhaps TRBD2 (6 bases). Germline values: CDR1 SGDLS, CDR2 YYNGEE. CDR3 length: 14 residues. The V gene lost 0 bases and the J gene lost 4 bases, with 8 bases spanning the gap. The CDR3 is CASSVDGGYNEQFF. In nucleotides, the CDR3 is TGTGCCAGCAGCGTAGACGGGGGTTACAATGAGCAGTTCTTC.

This chain links TRBV12-3 or TRBV12-4 with TRBJ1-5; D gene uncertain. Trimming took 2 bases from V and 8 from J, leaving 7 bases between them. This CDR3 has 12 residues. CDR3 coding DNA: TGTGCCAGCAGTTTACGATCGGAGCCCCAGCATTTT. Protein: CASSLRSEPQHF.